The 27 T cell receptor beta chains below all came from one sample that was sequenced in a study of T cells after yellow fever vaccination. MiXCR, run by TCRdb on the 5' RACE reads, gives a single entry per CDR3 protein. The sample records some 320,000 distinct CDR3 sequences, roughly 8.7% being singletons. This specimen consisted of CD4+ T cells sorted from PBMCs, obtained 5 days after the yellow fever booster vaccination. Source of these receptors: a man younger than 35 who received the YFV17D yellow fever vaccine.

This clonotype was picked up many times. The chain uses TRBV7-9 and TRBJ2-3; D is unresolved. Per the germline V gene, CDR1 is SEHNR and CDR2 is FQNEAQ (reference sequence). The germline V and J ends were trimmed by 2 bases and 5 bases, with 5 bases remaining between them. CDR3 length equals 12 residues. The CDR3 DNA follows: TGTGCCAGCAGCTTATCGGGAGATACGCAGTATTTT. Amino acids: CASSLSGDTQYF.

The chain has TRBV9 and TRBJ2-2; D possibly matches TRBD1 or TRBD2 (6 bases each). Germline assignment: CDR1 SGDLS and CDR2 YYNGEE. Trimming left V 4 bases short and J 0 bases short, with 13 bases between. The CDR3 extends over 16 amino acids. The CDR3 reads CASSSRGDPNTGELFF. CDR3 in DNA: TGTGCCAGCAGCTCTAGGGGGGACCCGAACACCGGGGAGCTGTTTTTT. The full variable domain, rest sourced from reference TRBV9 and TRBJ2-2, is DSGVTQTPKHLITATGQRVTLRCSPRSGDLSVYWYQQSLDQGLQFLIQYYNGEERAKGNILERFSAQQFPDLHSELNLSSLELGDSALYFCASSSRGDPNTGELFFGEGSRLTVL.

This clonotype was seen more than once but under ten times. This chain connects TRBV19 to TRBJ1-5; D gene unclear. With 5 bases removed from V and 8 bases from J, the gap between germline ends came to 13 bases. The CDR3 covers 13 residues. CDR1 and CDR2 (germline): LNHDA, SQIVND (reference sequence). In DNA form, the CDR3 reads TGTGCCAGTAGTGAAGGGAGGTTAGAGCCCCAGCATTTT. Its protein is CASSEGRLEPQHF.

The genes are TRBV6-1 and TRBJ2-6; unclear D gene. The CDR3 runs 15 residues. The V gene's germline CDR1 is MNHNS and CDR2 SASEGT. V was trimmed by 10 bases and J by 0 bases, leaving 13 bases between them. The CDR3, as DNA: TGTGCCACGCACTCCTTTAGCTCTGGGGCCAACGTCCTGACTTTC. Translating it yields CATHSFSSGANVLTF.

The chain links TRBV20-1 to TRBJ1-2; D may be TRBD1 (5 bases). Germline-derived CDR1 and CDR2 are DFQATT and SNEGSKA (reference sequence). Trimming cost V 6 bases and J 3 bases, with 14 bases left between them. The CDR3 loop spans 13 amino acids. CDR3 nucleotide sequence: TGCAGTGCCGAGGGAGCGGGGGACTATGGCTACACCTTC. It specifies CSAEGAGDYGYTF.

This clonotype appeared a few times. J is TRBJ2-7 and V is TRBV4-2; TRBD2 matches 16 bases. Germline V gene sequence: CDR1 LGHNA, CDR2 YNFKEQ. The CDR3 contains 18 residues. V lost 0 bases and J lost 2; bases outside the gene matches: 4. Here the CDR3 reads CASSQEGLAGGLPYEQYF. CDR3 in DNA: TGTGCCAGCAGCCAAGAGGGACTAGCGGGGGGGTTGCCCTACGAGCAGTACTTC.

V usage is TRBV18 and J usage is TRBJ1-4; D is unclear. The CDR3 runs to 17 residues. Germline V gene data show CDR1 as KGHSH and CDR2 as LQKENI. V lost 2 bases, J lost 8 bases, and 21 bases lay in between. The CDR3 DNA is TGTGCCAGCTCACCAAGACCATCGGCAGGAGGTTCCGAAAAACTGTTTTTT. The encoded protein is CASSPRPSAGGSEKLFF.

The genes are TRBV19 and TRBJ1-6; 10 nucleotides match TRBD1. This CDR3 has 15 amino acids. Germline CDR1 reads LNHDA; CDR2 reads SQIVND (reference sequence). V lost 6 bases to trimming and J lost 10 bases; unmatched junction nucleotides: 9. CDR3 sequence (DNA): TGTGCCAGTAGCGAGACAGGGGGCCAAGGCTCACCCCTCCACTTT. Its protein product is CASSETGGQGSPLHF.

This clonotype showed up many times. This rearrangement joins TRBV27 to TRBJ2-7; D is undetermined. Germline V lookup: CDR1 MNHEY, CDR2 SMNVEV (reference sequence). Trimming removed 6 bases from V and 0 bases from J, with 12 bases in between. The CDR3 sequence is 14 residues long. CDR3 loop: CASRGNYNSYEQYV. CDR3 DNA sequence: TGTGCCAGCAGGGGGAATTATAACTCCTACGAGCAGTACGTC.

V is TRBV5-6 and J is TRBJ2-4; either TRBD1 or TRBD2 may supply D (7 bases each). This CDR3 has 16 residues. Germline CDR1 SGHDT, CDR2 YYEEEE. The V end lost 4 bases, the J end lost 6 bases, and 20 bases lay between the germline ends. DNA for the CDR3: TGTGCCAGCAGCCAGGACCCAACAGGGGAGGGAAACATTCAGTACTTC. It yields the protein CASSQDPTGEGNIQYF.

CDR3 DNA: TGCAGTGCGCAGGGACGGATAACTCAAGAGACCCAGTACTTC. Translated, it gives CSAQGRITQETQYF. The rearrangement links TRBV20-1 to TRBJ2-5, with D perhaps given as TRBD1 or TRBD2 (5 bases each). Germline CDR1 reads DFQATT; CDR2 reads SNEGSKA (reference sequence). The CDR3 sequence is 14 residues long. Trimming removed 6 bases from V and 2 bases from J, with 16 bases in between.

The V call is TRBV4-1, the J call TRBJ2-3; TRBD2 matches 12 bases. CDR3 length: 17 residues. The germline gives CDR1 MGHRA, CDR2 YSYEKL. V dropped 3 bases and J dropped 2; count of bases not matched to a gene: 6. The CDR3 DNA reads as TGCGCCAGCAGCCAGTCGACTAGCGGGGGCTCCACAGATACGCAGTATTTT. It is translated as CASSQSTSGGSTDTQYF.

CDR3 in amino acids: CASSTYRGPSTGELFF. The CDR3 DNA reads as TGTGCCAGCAGCACATACAGGGGGCCTTCCACCGGGGAGCTGTTTTTT. The chain carries TRBV11-2 and TRBJ2-2; 9 nucleotides align to TRBD1. CDR1 and CDR2 from the germline V gene are SGHAT and FQNNGV. The CDR3 has 16 residues. The V segment lost 5 bases and the J segment 4 bases; nucleotides outside the gene matches: 8.

This clonotype was counted between two and nine times. The rearrangement uses TRBV5-6 and TRBJ1-2, with 10 positions matching TRBD1. V shed 4 bases, J shed 3 bases, and the junction held 15 bases outside the gene matches. CDR1 SGHDT and CDR2 YYEEEE come from the germline V gene. The CDR3 totals 18 residues. DNA of the CDR3: TGTGCCAGCAGCCAATACCGGGACAGGGGCCGGAGTGACTATGGCTACACCTTC. Translated, it gives CASSQYRDRGRSDYGYTF.

The table lists this clonotype with a few counts. CDR3 in DNA: TGCGCCAGCAGCCCGGGACCGACAGGGGGACCCGATGAGCAGTTCTTC. Translated: CASSPGPTGGPDEQFF. The J gene is TRBJ2-1, the V gene TRBV5-1; TRBD1 matches 9 bases. The V gene end was trimmed by 4 bases and the J gene end by 8 bases; junction bases not matched to a gene: 13. The CDR3 is 16 residues long. Germline CDR1 and CDR2: SGHRS and YFSETQ. Drawing the rest from reference TRBV5-1 and TRBJ2-1, the complete variable domain is KAGVTQTPRYLIKTRGQQVTLSCSPISGHRSVSWYQQTPGQGLQFLFEYFSETQRNKGNFPGRFSGRQFSNSRSEMNVSTLELGDSALYLCASSPGPTGGPDEQFFGPGTRLTVL.

This clonotype has a count of ten or more. The CDR3 region is CASSPLRGNTGELFF. CDR3 DNA: TGTGCCAGCTCACCACTGCGGGGGAACACCGGGGAGCTGTTTTTT. V is TRBV18 and J is TRBJ2-2; weak D call: TRBD2 (6 bases). The CDR3 sequence is 15 residues long. Per the germline V gene, CDR1 is KGHSH and CDR2 is LQKENI. V shed 1 base and J shed 1 base, with 7 bases lying between them.

The rearrangement links TRBV18 to TRBJ2-7; TRBD2 might be the D (6 bases). Germline V gene lookup returns CDR1 KGHSH and CDR2 LQKENI. Trimming removed 2 bases from V and 4 bases from J, with 12 bases in between. The length of the CDR3 is 14 residues. DNA for the CDR3: TGTGCCAGCTCACCAGGAGGGGTCGAGTACGAGCAGTACTTC. It specifies CASSPGGVEYEQYF.

This clonotype was found many times. CDR3 sequence reads: CASSLGQGNIQYF. CDR3 sequence (DNA): TGTGCCAGCAGTTTAGGACAGGGGAACATTCAGTACTTC. The rearrangement joins TRBV12-3 or TRBV12-4 to TRBJ2-4, with 8 bases fitting TRBD1. This CDR3 region has 13 residues. V lost 1 base, J lost 7 bases, and 0 bases stayed unmatched.

The sample holds a few counts of this clonotype. This chain uses TRBV4-1 with TRBJ2-2; D gene uncertain. The ends were cut back, 4 bases at V and 4 bases at J, with 7 bases in the middle. The CDR3 contains 13 residues. Germline CDR1 reads MGHRA; CDR2 reads YSYEKL. CDR3 sequence (DNA): TGCGCCAGCAGCCGGGATGTCACCGGGGAGCTGTTTTTT. As protein: CASSRDVTGELFF.

J is TRBJ2-7 and V is TRBV20-1; no reliable D call. This CDR3 spans 10 amino acids. The V end lost 4 bases, the J end lost 4 bases, and 5 bases lay between the germline ends. The germline CDR1 and CDR2 sequences are DFQATT and SNEGSKA (reference sequence). The CDR3: CSATPYEQYV. The DNA of the CDR3 is TGCAGTGCTACACCTTACGAGCAGTACGTC.

This clonotype has more than one count but fewer than ten. V gene TRBV28 combines with J gene TRBJ1-2; perhaps TRBD1 as D (5 bases). Germline V gene lookup returns CDR1 MDHEN and CDR2 SYDVKM. V was shortened by 7 bases and J by 7 bases, with 13 bases between the two germline ends. The CDR3 contains 12 residues. This CDR3 reads CASTLSGVGYTF. As DNA, the CDR3 is TGTGCCAGCACACTATCGGGGGTTGGCTACACCTTC.

This clonotype showed up just a few times. The rearrangement links TRBV28 to TRBJ2-5, with D hard to call. Germline CDR1 reads MDHEN; CDR2 reads SYDVKM. V was shortened by 6 bases and J by 3 bases, with 17 bases between the two germline ends. The CDR3 has 15 residues. The CDR3 nucleotides are TGTGCCAGCAGCCCGGTCGGCCGGGCGAAAGAGACCCAGTACTTC. Translating it yields CASSPVGRAKETQYF. The complete variable domain, with remaining parts taken from reference TRBV28 and TRBJ2-5, reads DVKVTQSSRYLVKRTGEKVFLECVQDMDHENMFWYRQDPGLGLRLIYFSYDVKMKEKGDIPEGYSVSREKKERFSLILESASTNQTSMYLCASSPVGRAKETQYFGPGTRLLVL.

This rearrangement joins TRBV12-3 or TRBV12-4 to TRBJ2-1; D uncertain. V shed 5 bases and J shed 7 bases, with 3 bases lying between them. CDR3 size: 10 residues. CDR3 loop: CASSENEQFF. CDR3 coding DNA: TGTGCCAGCAGTGAGAATGAGCAGTTCTTC.

The chain carries TRBV3-1 and TRBJ1-1, with D possibly being TRBD1 (5 bases). Germline V CDR1 and CDR2: LGHDT, YNNKEL (reference sequence). Trimming took off 2 bases at V and 7 bases at J, with 14 bases between the two ends. CDR3 length: 14 amino acids. CDR3: CASSQQVGGSEAFF. The CDR3 bases are TGTGCCAGCAGCCAACAGGTGGGGGGTAGTGAAGCTTTCTTT.

The genes are TRBV6-2 or TRBV6-3 and TRBJ2-1; 9 bases match TRBD1. The J segment lost 4 bases and the V segment lost 5 bases, leaving 6 bases of the junction unmatched. The CDR3 has 15 amino acids. Looked up from germline, CDR1 is MNHEY and CDR2 is SVGEGT. The CDR3 sequence is CASSPVGTGYNEQFF. As DNA, the CDR3 is TGTGCCAGCAGTCCGGTGGGGACAGGGTACAATGAGCAGTTCTTC.

The genes are TRBV5-1 and TRBJ1-1; TRBD1 matches 10 bases. Germline lookup yields CDR1 SGHRS and CDR2 YFSETQ. This CDR3 comprises 16 residues. J lost 4 bases, V lost 0 bases, and 6 bases had no gene match. As DNA, the CDR3 is TGCGCCAGCAGCTTGGTTGGGGGACAGGGGTTCACTGAAGCTTTCTTT. Its translation is CASSLVGGQGFTEAFF.

This CDR3 reads CAGQSNTGELFF. The CDR3 DNA reads as TGTGCCGGGCAGAGCAACACCGGGGAGCTGTTTTTT. The chain uses TRBV4-2 and TRBJ2-2; D uncertain. Germline V gene data show CDR1 as LGHNA and CDR2 as YNFKEQ. The CDR3 sequence is 12 residues long. Trimming left V 11 bases short and J 2 bases short, with 9 bases between.